The rows below give T cell receptor beta chains drawn from one sample of a study of post-analysis software for immune sequencing data. TCRdb analysed the PCR reads with MiXCR anew, one entry per CDR3 protein. Altogether some 500,000 distinct CDR3 sequences are present, roughly 45% being singletons, with the ten largest covering over 10%. Input material: blood. Every receptor here comes from a girl between 5 and 17 years old with multiple sclerosis. The conserved cysteine and the conserved F or W are not part of the CDR3 here. Fields, in order: V gene, clone size, CDR3 protein. Where a row states a size, it is once, few, many or the class of an expanded clone; other rows omit it.

TRBV7-9	NA	ASSLEGLGRAKNIQY
TRBV4-1	NA	ASSPFRGSTDTQY
TRBV5-1	NA	ASSLEGGRNQPQH
TRBV4-2	NA	ASSQDGPNEQF
TRBV7-3	NA	ASSLFGGRPAYNEQF
TRBV29-1	NA	SVTSGRTDTQY
TRBV6-5	NA	ASSFTASASYEQY
TRBV6-2/TRBV6-3	few	ASSYSYGYT
TRBV28	NA	ASSPGQDNSPPH
TRBV7-3	NA	ASSPTGRTSYEQY
TRBV7-9	few	ASSKTPYEQY
TRBV10-2	once	ASSAVMAGGIYEQY
TRBV20-1	few	SARDPGGAKGNQPQH
TRBV27	NA	ASKALGETQY
TRBV28	NA	ASRLGQGYEQY
TRBV7-8	few	ASRLGSSNQPQH
TRBV5-1	NA	ASQRTGSYNEQY
TRBV7-2	NA	ASSLRGRTSGPQETQY
TRBV6-1	NA	ASSEADPANQPQH
TRBV5-1	few	ASSSSGVREQF
TRBV12-3/TRBV12-4	few	ASSPPGIANEKLF
TRBV7-9	few	ASSFVFGARRGETQY
TRBV20-1	NA	SLPREAYSTDTQY
TRBV20-1	NA	SARDGGSYEQY
TRBV5-1	NA	ASSSRTGEATEAF
TRBV27	NA	ASSCLGPQETQF
TRBV7-2	NA	ASSLVYRGGDGYT
TRBV7-2	NA	ASSFNPGTGGSETQY
TRBV4-1	NA	ASSQTSGRANEQF